This TCR beta chain emerged from a study of T cells in Graves' hyperthyroidism and ophthalmopathy. Background on the study: Blood was drawn when the patient was first diagnosed and still untreated.

The CDR3 contains 19 residues. V was clipped by 4 bases and J by 3 bases, with 25 bases between them. Germline-derived CDR1 and CDR2 are MGHRA and YSYEKL. TCR beta CDR3 sequences were amplified from RNA transcripts. Initially, a first-round RT-PCR of the TCR CDR3 employed the HTBI primer set. One entry per CDR3 protein results from TCRdb running MiXCR on the multiplex PCR reads. The sample lists around 180,000 distinct CDR3 sequences; about 18% were seen once. This clonotype has just a few counts. Hyperthyroidism had been newly diagnosed in patients aged 18 to 65, and its duration was under 2 months. Pregnant or lactating patients were excluded, as were those with uncontrolled infection or other autoimmune disease. For the diagnoses, clinical symptoms, serum thyroxine and TRAb, thyroid ultrasound and orbital computed tomography were used.

The chain has TRBV4-1 and TRBJ1-5, with D possibly being TRBD1 (5 bases). The clonotype was recovered from a woman in her 50s with Graves' hyperthyroidism. Sequencing input: blood. The CDR3: CASSPKYLDPQGLNQPQHF. The CDR3 bases are TGCGCCAGCAGCCCCAAGTATCTTGACCCGCAGGGCCTCAATCAGCCCCAGCATTTT.